This record concerns one T cell receptor beta chain sequence. Its antigen is currently unknown. Germline-derived CDR1 and CDR2 are SNHLY and FYNNEI. V lost 8 bases and J lost 9, with 10 bases in between. CDR3 size: 11 residues. The data were taken from a study of a mutant IDH1 vaccine in newly diagnosed glioma. The wider study: Following radiotherapy alone, or alongside temozolomide cycles, vaccination was started after an interval of 4-6 weeks. Visit V13 took place at week 47, and visit V12 happened at week 35. Antecedent treatment encompassed radiotherapy, temozolomide, or their combination; the majority received both.

Study-level results: With respect to changes in top peripheral T cell clonotypes, pseudoprogression seemed unrelated.

Time point indicated: week 35, safety follow-up. The study gave 300 ug of mutant IDH1 20-mer peptide per vaccine dose, with topical imiquimod. TCRdb's table, derived via immunoSEQ multiplex PCR, lists solely in-frame clones and lacks some. The sample records some 54,000 clones, around 80% being singletons. The sequencing here drew on PBMCs, taken from a glioma patient whose treatment included an IDH1 peptide vaccine. The chain links TRBV2 to TRBJ1-4; D remains ambiguous. The source of this sequence is a woman under 30 with glioma. The CDR3 DNA reads as TGTGCCAGCCTCCACCCGCAAAAACTGTTTTTT. Protein sequence: CASLHPQKLFF.